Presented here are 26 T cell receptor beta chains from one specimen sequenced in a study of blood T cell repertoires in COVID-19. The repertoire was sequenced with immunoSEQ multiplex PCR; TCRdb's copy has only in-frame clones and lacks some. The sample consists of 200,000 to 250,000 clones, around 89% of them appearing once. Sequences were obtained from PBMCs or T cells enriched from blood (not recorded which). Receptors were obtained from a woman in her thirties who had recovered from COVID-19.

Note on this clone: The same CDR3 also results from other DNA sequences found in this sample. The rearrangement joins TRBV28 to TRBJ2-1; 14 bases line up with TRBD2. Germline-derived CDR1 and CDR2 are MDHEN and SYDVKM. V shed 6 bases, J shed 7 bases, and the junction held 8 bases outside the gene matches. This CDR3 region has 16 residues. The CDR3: CASRRGLAGVRNEQFF. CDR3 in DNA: TGTGCCAGCAGACGGGGACTAGCGGGAGTTCGGAATGAGCAGTTCTTC.

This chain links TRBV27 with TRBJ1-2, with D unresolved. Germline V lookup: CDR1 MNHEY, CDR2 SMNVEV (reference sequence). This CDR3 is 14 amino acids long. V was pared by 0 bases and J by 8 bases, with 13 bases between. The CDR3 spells CASSLSHGERGYTF. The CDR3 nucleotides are TGTGCCAGCAGTTTATCGCACGGGGAGCGGGGCTACACCTTC.

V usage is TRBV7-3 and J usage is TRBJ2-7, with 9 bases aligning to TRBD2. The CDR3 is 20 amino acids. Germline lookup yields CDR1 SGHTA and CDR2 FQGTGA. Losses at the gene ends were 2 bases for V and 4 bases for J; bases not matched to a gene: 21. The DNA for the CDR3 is TGTGCCAGCAGCTTATCTTCTTCGGAGGGCTTTTCGCGGGAGGGGTACGAGCAGTACTTC. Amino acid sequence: CASSLSSSEGFSREGYEQYF.

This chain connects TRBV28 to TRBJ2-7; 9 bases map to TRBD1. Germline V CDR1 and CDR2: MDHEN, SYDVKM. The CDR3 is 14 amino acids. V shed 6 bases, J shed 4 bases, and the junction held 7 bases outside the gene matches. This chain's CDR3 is CASSRGTGRYEQYF. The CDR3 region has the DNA TGTGCCAGCAGCCGCGGGACAGGGAGATACGAGCAGTACTTC.

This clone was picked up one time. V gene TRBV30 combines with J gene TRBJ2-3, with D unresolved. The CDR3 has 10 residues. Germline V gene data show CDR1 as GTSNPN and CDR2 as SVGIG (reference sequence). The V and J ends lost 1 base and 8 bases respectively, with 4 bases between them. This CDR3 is CAWSGGTQYF. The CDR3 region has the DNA TGTGCCTGGAGTGGAGGTACGCAGTATTTT.

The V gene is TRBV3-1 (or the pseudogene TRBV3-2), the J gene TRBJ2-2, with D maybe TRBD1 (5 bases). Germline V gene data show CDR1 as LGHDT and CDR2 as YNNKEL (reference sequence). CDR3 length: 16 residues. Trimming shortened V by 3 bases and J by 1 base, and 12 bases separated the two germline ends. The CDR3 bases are TGTGCCAGCAGCCACGGACATCTGCAGAACACCGGGGAGCTGTTTTTT. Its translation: CASSHGHLQNTGELFF.

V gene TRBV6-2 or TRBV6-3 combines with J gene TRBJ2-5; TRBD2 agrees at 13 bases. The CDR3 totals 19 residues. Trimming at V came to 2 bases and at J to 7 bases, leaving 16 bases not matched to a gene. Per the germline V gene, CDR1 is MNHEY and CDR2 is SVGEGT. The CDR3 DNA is TGTGCCAGCAGTTACCCCCTCCTCACTAGCGGGAGGGAGGTGGGGACCCAGTACTTC. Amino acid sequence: CASSYPLLTSGREVGTQYF.

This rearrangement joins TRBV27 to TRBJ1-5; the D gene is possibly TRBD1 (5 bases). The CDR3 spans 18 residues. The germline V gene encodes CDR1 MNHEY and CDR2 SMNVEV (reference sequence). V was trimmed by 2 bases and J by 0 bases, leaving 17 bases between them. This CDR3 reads CASSLNPPRGGSNQPQHF. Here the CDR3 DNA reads TGTGCCAGCAGTTTAAATCCCCCGCGGGGGGGTAGCAATCAGCCCCAGCATTTT.

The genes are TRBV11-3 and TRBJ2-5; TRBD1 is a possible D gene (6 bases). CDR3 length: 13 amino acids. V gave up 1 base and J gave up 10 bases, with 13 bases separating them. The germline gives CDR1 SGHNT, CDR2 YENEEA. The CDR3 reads CASSLGTASVQYF. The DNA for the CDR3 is TGTGCCAGCAGCTTAGGGACAGCTTCGGTCCAGTACTTC. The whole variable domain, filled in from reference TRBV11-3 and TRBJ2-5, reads EAGVVQSPRYKIIEKKQPVAFWCNPISGHNTLYWYLQNLGQGPELLIRYENEEAVDDSQLPKDRFSAERLKGVDSTLKIQPAELGDSAVYLCASSLGTASVQYFGPGTRLLVL.

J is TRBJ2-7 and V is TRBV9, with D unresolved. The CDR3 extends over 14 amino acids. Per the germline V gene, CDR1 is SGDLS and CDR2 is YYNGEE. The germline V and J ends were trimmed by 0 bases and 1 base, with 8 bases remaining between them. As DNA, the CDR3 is TGTGCCAGCAGCGTAGACTCATATTCCTACGAGCAGTACTTC. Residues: CASSVDSYSYEQYF.

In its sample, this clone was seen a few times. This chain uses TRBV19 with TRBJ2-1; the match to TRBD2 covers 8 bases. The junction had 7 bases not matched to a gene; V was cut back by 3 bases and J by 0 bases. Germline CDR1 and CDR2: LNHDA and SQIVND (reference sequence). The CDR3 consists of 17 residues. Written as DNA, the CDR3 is TGTGCCAGTAGTATTCAGCGGGAGCCCCCCTCCTACAATGAGCAGTTCTTC. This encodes CASSIQREPPSYNEQFF.

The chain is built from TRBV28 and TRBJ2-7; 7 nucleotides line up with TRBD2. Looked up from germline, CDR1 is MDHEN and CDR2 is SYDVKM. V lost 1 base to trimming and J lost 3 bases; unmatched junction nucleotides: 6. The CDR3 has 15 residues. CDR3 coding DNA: TGTGCCAGCAGTTTATTATTGCGCGGGAGCTACGAGCAGTACTTC. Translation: CASSLLLRGSYEQYF.

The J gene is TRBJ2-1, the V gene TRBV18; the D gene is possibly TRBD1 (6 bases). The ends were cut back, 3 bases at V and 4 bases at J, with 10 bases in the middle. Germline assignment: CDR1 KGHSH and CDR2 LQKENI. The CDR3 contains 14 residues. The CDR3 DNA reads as TGTGCCAGCTCACCCGGACAGAAATACAATGAGCAGTTCTTC. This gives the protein CASSPGQKYNEQFF.

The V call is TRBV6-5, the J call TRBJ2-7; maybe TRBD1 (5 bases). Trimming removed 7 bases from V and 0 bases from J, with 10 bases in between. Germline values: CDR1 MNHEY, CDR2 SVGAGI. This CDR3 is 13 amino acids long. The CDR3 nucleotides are TGTGCCAGCAAGGTGGGGCTCTCCTACGAGCAGTACTTC. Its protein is CASKVGLSYEQYF.

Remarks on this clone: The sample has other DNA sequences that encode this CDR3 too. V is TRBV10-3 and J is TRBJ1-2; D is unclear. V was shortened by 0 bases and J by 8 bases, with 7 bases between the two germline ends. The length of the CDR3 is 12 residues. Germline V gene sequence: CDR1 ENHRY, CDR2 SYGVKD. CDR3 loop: CAISESTGGYTF. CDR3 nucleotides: TGTGCCATCAGTGAGTCGACGGGGGGCTACACCTTC.

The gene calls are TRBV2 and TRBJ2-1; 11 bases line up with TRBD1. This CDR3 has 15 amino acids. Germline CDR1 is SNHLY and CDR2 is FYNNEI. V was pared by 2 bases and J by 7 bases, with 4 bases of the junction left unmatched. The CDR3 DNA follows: TGTGCCAGCAGTGAAAGGGACAGGGGGAGGAATGAGCAGTTCTTC. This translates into CASSERDRGRNEQFF.

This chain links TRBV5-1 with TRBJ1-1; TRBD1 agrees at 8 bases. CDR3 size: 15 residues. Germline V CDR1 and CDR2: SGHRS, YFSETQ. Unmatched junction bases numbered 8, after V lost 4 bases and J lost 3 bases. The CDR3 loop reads CASSPGTGQDTEAFF. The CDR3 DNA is TGCGCCAGCAGCCCAGGGACAGGTCAGGACACTGAAGCTTTCTTT.

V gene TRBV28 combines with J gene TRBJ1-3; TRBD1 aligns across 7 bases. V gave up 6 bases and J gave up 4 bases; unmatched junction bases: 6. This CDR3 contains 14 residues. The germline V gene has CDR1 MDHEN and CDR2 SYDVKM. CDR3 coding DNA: TGTGCCAGCAGCCTACAGGGGCGAGGAAACACCATATATTTT. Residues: CASSLQGRGNTIYF.

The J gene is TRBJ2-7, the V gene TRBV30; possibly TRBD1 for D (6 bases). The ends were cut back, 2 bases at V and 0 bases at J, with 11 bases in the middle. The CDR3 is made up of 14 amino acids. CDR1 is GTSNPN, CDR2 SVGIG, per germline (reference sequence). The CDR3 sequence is CAWSRTVFSYEQYF. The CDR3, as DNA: TGTGCCTGGAGTAGGACAGTTTTCTCCTACGAGCAGTACTTC.

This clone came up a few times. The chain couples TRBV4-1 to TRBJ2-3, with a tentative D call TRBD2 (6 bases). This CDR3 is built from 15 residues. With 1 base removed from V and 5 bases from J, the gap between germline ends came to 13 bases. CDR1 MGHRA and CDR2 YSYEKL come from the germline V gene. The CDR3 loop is CASSQGWRDEDTQYF. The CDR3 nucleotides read TGCGCCAGCAGCCAAGGATGGAGGGATGAAGATACGCAGTATTTT.

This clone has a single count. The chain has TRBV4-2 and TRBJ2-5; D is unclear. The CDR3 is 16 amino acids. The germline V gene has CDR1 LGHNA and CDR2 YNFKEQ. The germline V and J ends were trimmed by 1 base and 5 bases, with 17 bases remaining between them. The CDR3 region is CASSQGIGTPRETQYF. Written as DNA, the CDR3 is TGTGCCAGCAGCCAAGGAATCGGTACGCCCCGCGAGACCCAGTACTTC.

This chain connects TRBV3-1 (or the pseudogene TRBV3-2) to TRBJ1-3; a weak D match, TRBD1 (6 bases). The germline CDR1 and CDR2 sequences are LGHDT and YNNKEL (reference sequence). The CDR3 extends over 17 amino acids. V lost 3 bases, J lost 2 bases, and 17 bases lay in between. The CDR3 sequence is CASSHSDRLHTGNTIYF. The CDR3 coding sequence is TGTGCCAGCAGCCACTCGGACAGACTTCATACTGGAAACACCATATATTTT.

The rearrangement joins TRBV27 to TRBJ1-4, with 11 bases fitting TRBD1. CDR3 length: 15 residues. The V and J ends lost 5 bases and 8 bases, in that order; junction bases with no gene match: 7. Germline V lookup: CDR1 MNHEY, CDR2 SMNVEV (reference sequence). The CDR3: CASSAWDRGYEKLFF. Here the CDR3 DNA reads TGTGCCAGCAGTGCCTGGGACAGGGGGTACGAAAAACTGTTTTTT.

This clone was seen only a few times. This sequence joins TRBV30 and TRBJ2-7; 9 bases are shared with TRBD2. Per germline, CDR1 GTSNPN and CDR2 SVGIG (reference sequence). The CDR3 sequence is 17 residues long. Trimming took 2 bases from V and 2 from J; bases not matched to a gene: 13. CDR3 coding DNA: TGTGCCTGGAGTTCCCCGCCCCGACTAGCGGCCACCTACGAGCAGTACTTC. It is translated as CAWSSPPRLAATYEQYF.

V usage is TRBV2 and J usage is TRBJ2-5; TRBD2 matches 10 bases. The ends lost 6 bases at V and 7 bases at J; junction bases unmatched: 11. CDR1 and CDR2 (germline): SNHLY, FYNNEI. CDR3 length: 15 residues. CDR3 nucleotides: TGTGCCAGCAGCCGAGAGCGGGAGGGGATTGGGACCCAGTACTTC. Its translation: CASSREREGIGTQYF.

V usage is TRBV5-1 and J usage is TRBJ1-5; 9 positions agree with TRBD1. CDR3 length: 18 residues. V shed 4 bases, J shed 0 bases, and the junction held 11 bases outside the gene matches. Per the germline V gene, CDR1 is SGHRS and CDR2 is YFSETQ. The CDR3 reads CASSPPGQGPNSNQPQHF. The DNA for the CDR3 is TGCGCCAGCAGCCCGCCGGGACAGGGTCCTAATAGCAATCAGCCCCAGCATTTT.